The clone carrying this TCR beta chain was seen only a few times. No antigen is known for it. The PCR used 60 Vbeta and 13 Jbeta primers. The table came from immunoSEQ multiplex PCR; TCRdb's copy has only in-frame clones and leaves some out. The data show about 210,000 clones, 60% to 80% seen once. This sample was included in a study of cytomegalovirus exposure and HLA in healthy donors. General study findings and limits: In a later analysis, 15,000 to 20,000 TCR beta sequences were associated with HLA alleles at 0.05 false discovery rate. In an earlier analysis, most TCR beta V segments were productive about 87% or about 30% of the time.

With 5 bases removed from V and 0 bases from J, the gap between germline ends came to 2 bases. CDR3 length equals 11 residues. Germline V gene data show CDR1 as SGHTA and CDR2 as FQGNSA. Sequencing input: PBMCs. The clonotype comes from a male donor in good health and CMV-seronegative. This chain connects TRBV7-2 to TRBJ2-7; the D is unclear. The chain's CDR3 is CASSLSYEQYF. CDR3 coding DNA: TGTGCCAGCAGCCTCTCCTACGAGCAGTACTTC.